This T cell receptor beta chain was documented in a study of OX40 agonist ivuxolimab in advanced cancers. Trimming took 0 bases from V and 0 from J, leaving 9 bases between them. Germline V gene sequence: CDR1 SGHTS, CDR2 YDEGEE. CDR3 length equals 15 residues. This table comes from immunoSEQ multiplex PCR, and its TCRdb copy is limited to in-frame clones, with some not included. The repertoire holds around 80,000 clones, with 84% as singletons. This TCR derives from an adult with an advanced solid tumor such as melanoma, head and neck, liver or kidney cancer. V and J are TRBV5-8 and TRBJ1-2; possibly TRBD1 for D (5 bases). The source material was CD4+ or CD8+ T cells sorted from blood, sampled in a trial of the OX40 agonist ivuxolimab. The CDR3 spells CASSLDRTTNYGYTF. The DNA for the CDR3 is TGTGCCAGCAGCTTGGACAGGACGACTAACTATGGCTACACCTTC.